The 18 T cell receptor beta chains below come from one sample, sequenced in a study of Graves' ophthalmopathy and Graves' hyperthyroidism. For repertoire sequencing, the TCR beta CDR3 regions were amplified from RNA transcripts. HTBI primers were employed in first-round RT-PCR, then a second-round multiplex PCR followed. A single record per CDR3 protein comes from TCRdb applying MiXCR to the multiplex PCR reads. The sample has about 370,000 distinct CDR3 sequences, about a sixth seen once; the top ten hold 2% to 2.5%. The sample taken for sequencing was peripheral blood. These TCRs come from an adult woman with stable Graves' hyperthyroidism.

This clonotype was counted at least ten times. The rearrangement uses TRBV2 and TRBJ2-7, with 12 bases identical to TRBD2. Germline values: CDR1 SNHLY, CDR2 FYNNEI. The CDR3 totals 14 residues. V dropped 4 bases and J dropped 5; count of bases not matched to a gene: 3. This chain's CDR3 is CASSGTSGKDEQYF. CDR3 coding DNA: TGTGCCAGCAGTGGGACTAGCGGGAAAGACGAGCAGTACTTC.

This clonotype was counted at least ten times. The rearrangement links TRBV3-1 to TRBJ1-1; D call uncertain. Germline loops: CDR1 LGHDT, CDR2 YNNKEL (reference sequence). V lost 6 bases to trimming and J lost 4 bases, with 12 bases between them. The CDR3 totals 13 residues. The CDR3 DNA sequence: TGTGCCAGCAGGGACCCCCCCGGCACTGAAGCTTTCTTT. Its protein is CASRDPPGTEAFF.

Ten or more counts support this clonotype. J is TRBJ2-7 and V is TRBV20-1, with TRBD2 identical over 7 bases. Germline CDR1 reads DFQATT; CDR2 reads SNEGSKA (reference sequence). The CDR3 extends over 14 amino acids. With V trimmed by 3 bases and J by 2 bases, 7 bases remained unmatched. The CDR3 is CSARVAGSTYEQYF. The DNA of the CDR3 is TGCAGTGCTAGGGTAGCGGGTTCCACCTACGAGCAGTACTTC.

This clonotype was detected ten times or more. The rearrangement joins TRBV5-1 to TRBJ2-4; D gene unclear. The germline V gene encodes CDR1 SGHRS and CDR2 YFSETQ. The CDR3 consists of 14 residues. V dropped 3 bases and J dropped 8 bases, with 15 bases sitting between them. CDR3 loop: CASSSAAPTDIQYF. Here the CDR3 DNA reads TGCGCCAGCAGCTCGGCAGCTCCCACCGACATTCAGTACTTC.

This clonotype has only a few counts. The V call is TRBV6-4, the J call TRBJ2-7; 9 bases are shared with TRBD1. CDR1 MRHNA and CDR2 SNTAGT come from the germline V gene. The V gene end was trimmed by 4 bases and the J gene end by 3 bases; junction bases not matched to a gene: 4. The CDR3 contains 14 residues. CDR3 region: CASSAQGANYEQYF. The CDR3 nucleotides read TGTGCCAGCAGTGCACAGGGGGCGAACTACGAGCAGTACTTC.

This clonotype was found many times. The chain has TRBV5-1 and TRBJ2-7; 16 nucleotides line up with TRBD2. CDR1 is SGHRS and CDR2 is YFSETQ in the germline V gene. This CDR3 spans 17 amino acids. J was trimmed by 1 base and V by 5 bases; bases with no gene match: 6. The CDR3 sequence: CASRTGLAGGASYEQYF. The CDR3 region has the DNA TGCGCCAGCAGAACGGGACTAGCGGGAGGGGCGTCCTACGAGCAGTACTTC.

CDR3 protein: CAISDPDSQETQYF. CDR3 nucleotides: TGTGCCATCAGTGATCCGGACAGCCAAGAGACCCAGTACTTC. The chain has TRBV10-3 and TRBJ2-5; D perhaps matches TRBD1 (6 bases). Germline V gives CDR1 ENHRY, CDR2 SYGVKD. The CDR3 extends over 14 amino acids. Trimming removed 3 bases from V and 1 base from J, with 9 bases in between.

There are many counts of this clonotype. The genes are TRBV10-3 and TRBJ2-7, with D unclear. Trimming pared 8 bases from V and 2 bases from J, leaving 7 bases between. Germline V gene lookup returns CDR1 ENHRY and CDR2 SYGVKD. This CDR3 spans 11 amino acids. CDR3 in DNA: TGTGCCATCGGTGGAGCCTACGAGCAGTACTTC. Protein sequence: CAIGGAYEQYF.

This clonotype was picked up many times. The chain combines TRBV24-1 with TRBJ2-5; D possibly corresponds to TRBD2 (5 bases). The V end lost 4 bases, the J end lost 2 bases, and 16 bases lay between the germline ends. The CDR3 is made up of 16 amino acids. The germline V gene encodes CDR1 KGHDR and CDR2 SFDVKD. CDR3 bases: TGTGCCACCAGTGACCTTCCCCTACTAGAACAAGAGACCCAGTACTTC. It specifies CATSDLPLLEQETQYF.

Ten or more counts support this clonotype. The chain uses TRBV2 and TRBJ2-7; the match to TRBD1 covers 8 bases. Per the germline V gene, CDR1 is SNHLY and CDR2 is FYNNEI. The CDR3 has 13 amino acids. Unmatched junction bases numbered 8, after V lost 7 bases and J lost 6 bases. CDR3 nucleotide sequence: TGTGCCAGCACCCAGGGGGCGAACGGCGAGCAGTACTTC. The encoded protein is CASTQGANGEQYF.

V and J are TRBV27 and TRBJ2-5; D perhaps matches TRBD1 (6 bases). The CDR3 sequence is 15 residues long. Germline CDR1 is MNHEY and CDR2 is SMNVEV (reference sequence). Trimming cost V 2 bases and J 6 bases, with 16 bases left between them. CDR3 sequence (DNA): TGTGCCAGCAGTTTAGTCAGGGGTTTAATGAAGACCCAGTACTTC. It codes for CASSLVRGLMKTQYF.

This clonotype has at least ten counts. A junction boundary mismatches the germline segment, possibly from a read error. This rearrangement joins TRBV2 to TRBJ2-4; D gene unclear. Germline CDR1 is SNHLY and CDR2 is FYNNEI. This CDR3 contains 11 residues. CDR3 region: CATNYLQRWFF. CDR3 coding DNA: TGTGCCACCAACTACCTCCAACGATGGTTTTTC.

At least ten counts were recorded for this clonotype. J is TRBJ2-7 and V is TRBV20-1; TRBD1 matches 9 bases. V shed 2 bases and J 3 bases; nucleotides not matched to a gene: 11. CDR3 size: 16 residues. Germline loops: CDR1 DFQATT, CDR2 SNEGSKA (reference sequence). The CDR3 DNA sequence: TGCAGTGCTAGATCCAACCGGGACAGGGTCCTCTACGAGCAGTACTTC. Amino acid sequence: CSARSNRDRVLYEQYF.

This clonotype was seen many times. The V gene is TRBV30, the J gene TRBJ2-7; TRBD2 aligns across 9 bases. With 0 bases clipped from V and 0 bases from J, the junction kept 6 bases outside the gene matches. The CDR3 has 16 residues. The V gene's germline CDR1 is GTSNPN and CDR2 SVGIG (reference sequence). CDR3 DNA: TGTGCCTGGAGTGTAGGGGAACTAGCGGGCTCCTACGAGCAGTACTTC. Its protein is CAWSVGELAGSYEQYF.

This chain uses TRBV28 with TRBJ2-7; possible D gene TRBD1, 6 bases. The ends were cut back, 3 bases at V and 3 bases at J, with 9 bases in the middle. The CDR3 is made up of 13 amino acids. Germline assignment: CDR1 MDHEN and CDR2 SYDVKM. CDR3 region: CASSFQGIYEQYF. The DNA of the CDR3 is TGTGCCAGCAGTTTCCAGGGGATCTACGAGCAGTACTTC.

This clonotype was seen many times. The chain has TRBV27 and TRBJ1-1, with D perhaps TRBD1 (6 bases). The V end was cut by 2 bases, the J end by 2 bases, with 9 bases between. CDR3 length equals 14 residues. Germline V gene data show CDR1 as MNHEY and CDR2 as SMNVEV (reference sequence). CDR3 loop: CASSLQGSNTEAFF. CDR3 bases: TGTGCCAGCAGTTTACAGGGGTCAAACACTGAAGCTTTCTTT.

This clonotype was observed at least ten times. This chain joins TRBV7-2 and TRBJ2-5; the match to TRBD2 covers 10 bases. The CDR3 is 16 amino acids. Germline V gives CDR1 SGHTA, CDR2 FQGNSA. The J segment lost 2 bases and the V segment lost 6 bases, leaving 9 bases of the junction unmatched. CDR3 residues: CASRLTGTSEQETQYF. CDR3 DNA sequence: TGTGCCAGCAGATTAACCGGGACTAGCGAACAAGAGACCCAGTACTTC.

This clonotype was observed many times. A read error may account for a junction end that differs from germline. This chain uses TRBV5-1 with TRBJ2-2; the D is unclear. The V gene's germline CDR1 is SGHRS and CDR2 YFSETQ. CDR3 size: 13 residues. The chain's CDR3 is CASSPSGTRELFF. CDR3 nucleotide sequence: TGCGCCAGCAGCCCTTCGGGCACCAGGGAGCTGTTTTTT.